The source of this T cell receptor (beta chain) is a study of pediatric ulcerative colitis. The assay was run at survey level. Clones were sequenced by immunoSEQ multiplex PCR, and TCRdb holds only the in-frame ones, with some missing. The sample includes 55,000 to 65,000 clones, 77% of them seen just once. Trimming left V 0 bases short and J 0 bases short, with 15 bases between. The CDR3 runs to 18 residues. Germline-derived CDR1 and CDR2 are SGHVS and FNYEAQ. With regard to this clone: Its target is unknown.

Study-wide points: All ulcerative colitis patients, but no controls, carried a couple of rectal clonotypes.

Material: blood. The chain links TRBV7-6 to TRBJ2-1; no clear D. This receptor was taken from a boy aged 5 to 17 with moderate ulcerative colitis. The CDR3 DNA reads TGTGCCAGCAGCTTAGCGGTGGCAGTGGTAGGCTCCTACAATGAGCAGTTCTTC. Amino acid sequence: CASSLAVAVVGSYNEQFF.